This T cell receptor beta chain was obtained from a study of blood T cell repertoires in COVID-19. Study-wide background: Samples taken during acute and convalescent COVID-19 were collected in the United States, Italy and Spain. The analysed material was cDNA or gDNA that came from T cells, B-cell-depleted T cells, or PBMCs.

CDR3 length: 14 residues. The V segment lost 4 bases and the J segment 4 bases; nucleotides outside the gene matches: 6. Germline assignment: CDR1 SGHTS and CDR2 YDEGEE. TCRdb's copy holds only in-frame clones and misses some; the assay was immunoSEQ multiplex PCR. The sample records some 260,000 clones, approximately 86% being singletons. Material for sequencing was peripheral blood. The chain joins TRBV5-8 to TRBJ2-5; 8 nucleotides agree with TRBD1. The sequence came from a human donor in a cohort sampled during active COVID-19. CDR3 sequence: CASSRRQGIETQYF. DNA for the CDR3: TGTGCCAGCAGCCGCCGACAGGGGATAGAGACCCAGTACTTC.